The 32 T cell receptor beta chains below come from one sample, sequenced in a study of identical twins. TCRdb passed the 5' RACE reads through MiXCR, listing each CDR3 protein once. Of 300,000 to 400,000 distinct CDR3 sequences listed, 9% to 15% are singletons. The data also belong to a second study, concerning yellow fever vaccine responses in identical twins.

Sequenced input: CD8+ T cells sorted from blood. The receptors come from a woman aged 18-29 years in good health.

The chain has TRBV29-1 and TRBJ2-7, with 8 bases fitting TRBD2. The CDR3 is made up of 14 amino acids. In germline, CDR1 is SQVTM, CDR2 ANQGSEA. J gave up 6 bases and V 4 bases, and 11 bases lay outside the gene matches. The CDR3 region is CSVGGVAGSREQYF. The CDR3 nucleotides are TGCAGCGTTGGGGGGGTAGCGGGATCGCGCGAGCAGTACTTC.

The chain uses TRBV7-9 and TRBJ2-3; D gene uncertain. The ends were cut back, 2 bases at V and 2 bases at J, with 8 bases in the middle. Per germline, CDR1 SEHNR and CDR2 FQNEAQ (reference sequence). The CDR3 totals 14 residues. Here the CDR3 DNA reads TGTGCCAGCAGCTTAACCGCTGTCACAGATACGCAGTATTTT. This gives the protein CASSLTAVTDTQYF.

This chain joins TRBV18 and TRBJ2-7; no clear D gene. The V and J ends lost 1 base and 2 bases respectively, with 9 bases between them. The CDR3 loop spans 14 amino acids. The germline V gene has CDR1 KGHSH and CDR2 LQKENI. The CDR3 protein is CASSPLFRPYEQYF. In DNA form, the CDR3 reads TGTGCCAGCTCACCACTATTTAGGCCCTACGAGCAGTACTTC.

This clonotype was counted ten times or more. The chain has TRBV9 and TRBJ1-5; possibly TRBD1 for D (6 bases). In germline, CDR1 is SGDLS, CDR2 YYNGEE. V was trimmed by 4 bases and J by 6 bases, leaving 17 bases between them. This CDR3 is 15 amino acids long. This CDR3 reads CASSSDGTNFQPQHF. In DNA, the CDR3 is TGTGCCAGCAGCTCTGACGGGACAAATTTTCAGCCCCAGCATTTT.

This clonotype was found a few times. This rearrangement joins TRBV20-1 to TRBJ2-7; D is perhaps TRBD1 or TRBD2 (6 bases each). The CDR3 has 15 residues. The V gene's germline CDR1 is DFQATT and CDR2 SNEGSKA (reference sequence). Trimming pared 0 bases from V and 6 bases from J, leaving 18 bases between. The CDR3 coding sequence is TGCAGTGCTAGAGATCTGGGGGGCTATGAGGGCGAGCAGTACTTC. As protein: CSARDLGGYEGEQYF.

The chain's CDR3 is CASSLFGGAGANVLTF. As DNA, the CDR3 is TGTGCCAGCAGCTTGTTTGGGGGCGCTGGGGCCAACGTCCTGACTTTC. The chain combines TRBV5-6 with TRBJ2-6; D is possibly TRBD1 (6 bases). Trimming shortened V by 1 base and J by 2 bases, and 10 bases separated the two germline ends. Germline V gene lookup returns CDR1 SGHDT and CDR2 YYEEEE. CDR3 length: 16 residues. Full variable domain (remainder filled in from reference TRBV5-6 and TRBJ2-6): DAGVTQSPTHLIKTRGQQVTLRCSPKSGHDTVSWYQQALGQGPQFIFQYYEEEERQRGNFPDRFSGHQFPNYSSELNVNALLLGDSALYLCASSLFGGAGANVLTFGAGSRLTVL.

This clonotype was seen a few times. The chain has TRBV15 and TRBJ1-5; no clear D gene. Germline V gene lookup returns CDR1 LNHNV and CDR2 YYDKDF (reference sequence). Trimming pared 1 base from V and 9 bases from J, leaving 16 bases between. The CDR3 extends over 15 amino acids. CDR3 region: CATSRVGWVEGPQHF. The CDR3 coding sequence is TGTGCCACCAGCAGAGTGGGATGGGTTGAGGGGCCCCAGCATTTT.

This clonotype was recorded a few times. In DNA form, the CDR3 reads TGTGCCAGCAGTGTAGAACGTTGGCTGGGCCAAGAGACCCAGTACTTC. Translated: CASSVERWLGQETQYF. The V and J genes are TRBV2 and TRBJ2-5; D gene uncertain. Per germline, CDR1 SNHLY and CDR2 FYNNEI. The V gene lost 4 bases and the J gene lost 1 base, with 16 bases spanning the gap. There are 16 residues in the CDR3.

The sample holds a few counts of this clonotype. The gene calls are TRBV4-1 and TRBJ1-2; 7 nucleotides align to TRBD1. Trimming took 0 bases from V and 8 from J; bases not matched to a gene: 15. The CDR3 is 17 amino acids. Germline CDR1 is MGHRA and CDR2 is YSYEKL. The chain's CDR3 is CASSQDVVEGAAKGYTF. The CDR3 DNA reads TGCGCCAGCAGCCAAGACGTCGTCGAGGGGGCAGCTAAGGGCTACACCTTC.

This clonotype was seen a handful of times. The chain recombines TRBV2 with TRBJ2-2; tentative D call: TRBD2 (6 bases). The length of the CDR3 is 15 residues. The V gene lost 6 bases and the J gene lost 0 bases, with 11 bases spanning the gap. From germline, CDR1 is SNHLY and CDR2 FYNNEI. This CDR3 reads CASSPGVANTGELFF. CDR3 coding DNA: TGTGCCAGCAGCCCGGGGGTAGCGAACACCGGGGAGCTGTTTTTT.

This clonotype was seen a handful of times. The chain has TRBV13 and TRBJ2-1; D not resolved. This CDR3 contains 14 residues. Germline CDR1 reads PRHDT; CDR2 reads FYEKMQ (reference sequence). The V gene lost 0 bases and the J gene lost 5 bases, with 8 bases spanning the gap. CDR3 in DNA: TGTGCCAGCAGCTTAGGTCCCAGAAACAATGAGCAGTTCTTC. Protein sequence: CASSLGPRNNEQFF.

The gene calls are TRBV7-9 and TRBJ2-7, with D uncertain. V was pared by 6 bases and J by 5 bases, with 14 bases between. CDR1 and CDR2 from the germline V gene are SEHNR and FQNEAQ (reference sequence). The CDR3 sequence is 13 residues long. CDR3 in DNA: TGTGCCAGCAGTCCGCCTTGGGGTGACGAGCAGTACTTC. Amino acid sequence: CASSPPWGDEQYF.

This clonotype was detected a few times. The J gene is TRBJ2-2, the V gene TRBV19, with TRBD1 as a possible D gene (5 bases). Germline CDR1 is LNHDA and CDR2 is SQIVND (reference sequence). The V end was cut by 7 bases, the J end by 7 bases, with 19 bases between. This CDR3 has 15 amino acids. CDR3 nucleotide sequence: TGTGCCAGTAAACACGGAAGGGGTTTGGGCGGGGAGCTGTTTTTT. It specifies CASKHGRGLGGELFF.

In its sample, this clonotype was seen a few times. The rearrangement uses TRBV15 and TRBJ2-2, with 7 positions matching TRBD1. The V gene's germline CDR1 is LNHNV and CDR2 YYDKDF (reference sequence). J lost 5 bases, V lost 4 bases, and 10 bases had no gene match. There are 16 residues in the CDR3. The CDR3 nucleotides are TGTGCCACCAGCACCCATGACAGGGTCGGGACCGGGGAGCTGTTTTTT. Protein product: CATSTHDRVGTGELFF.

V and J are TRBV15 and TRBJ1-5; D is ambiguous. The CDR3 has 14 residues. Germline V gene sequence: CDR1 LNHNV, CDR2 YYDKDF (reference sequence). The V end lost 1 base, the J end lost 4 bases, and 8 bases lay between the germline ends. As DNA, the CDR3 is TGTGCCACCAGCAGAGTACTCCGGAATCAGCCCCAGCATTTT. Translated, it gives CATSRVLRNQPQHF.

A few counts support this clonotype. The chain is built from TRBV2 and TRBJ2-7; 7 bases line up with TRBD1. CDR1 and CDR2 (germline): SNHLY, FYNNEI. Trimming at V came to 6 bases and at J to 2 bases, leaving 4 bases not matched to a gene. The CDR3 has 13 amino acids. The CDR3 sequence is CASRGTAPYEQYV. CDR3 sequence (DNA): TGTGCCAGCAGAGGGACAGCCCCCTACGAGCAGTACGTC.

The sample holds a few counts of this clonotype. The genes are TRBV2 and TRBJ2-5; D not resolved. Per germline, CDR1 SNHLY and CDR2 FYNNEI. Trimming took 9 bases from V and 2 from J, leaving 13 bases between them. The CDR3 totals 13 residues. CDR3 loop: CARESDGQETQYF. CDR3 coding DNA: TGTGCCAGGGAGAGCGACGGACAAGAGACCCAGTACTTC.

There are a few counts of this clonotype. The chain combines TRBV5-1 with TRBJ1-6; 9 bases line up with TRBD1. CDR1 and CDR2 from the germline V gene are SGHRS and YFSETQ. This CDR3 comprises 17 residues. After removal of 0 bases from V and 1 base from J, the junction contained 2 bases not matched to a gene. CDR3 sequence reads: CASSLDRGQSYNSPLHF. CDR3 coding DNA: TGCGCCAGCAGCTTGGACAGGGGGCAATCCTATAATTCACCCCTCCACTTT.

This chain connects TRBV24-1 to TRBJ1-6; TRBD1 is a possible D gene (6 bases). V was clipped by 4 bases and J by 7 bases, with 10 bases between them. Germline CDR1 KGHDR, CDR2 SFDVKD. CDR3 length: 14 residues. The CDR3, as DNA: TGTGCCACCAGTGACGGGGGCAGAAATTCACCCCTCCACTTT. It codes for CATSDGGRNSPLHF.

DNA of the CDR3: TGTGCCAGCAGCTTAGCTGGGTCTGCCTACAATGAGCAGTTCTTC. This translates into CASSLAGSAYNEQFF. The chain couples TRBV7-2 to TRBJ2-1; no reliable D call. The V end lost 0 bases, the J end lost 2 bases, and 8 bases lay between the germline ends. CDR3 size: 15 residues. Germline V gives CDR1 SGHTA, CDR2 FQGNSA.

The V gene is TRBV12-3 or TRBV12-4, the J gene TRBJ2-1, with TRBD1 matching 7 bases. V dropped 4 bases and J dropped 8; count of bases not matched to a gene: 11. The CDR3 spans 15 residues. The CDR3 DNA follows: TGTGCCAGCAGTTCTAAAATACAGGGGTGGGATGAGCAGTTCTTC. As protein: CASSSKIQGWDEQFF.

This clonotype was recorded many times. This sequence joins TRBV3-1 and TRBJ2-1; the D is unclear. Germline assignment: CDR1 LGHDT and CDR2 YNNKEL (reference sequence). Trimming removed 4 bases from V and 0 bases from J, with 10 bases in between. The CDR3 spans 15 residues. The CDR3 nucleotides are TGTGCCAGCAGCCTCTTCAGAGACTCCTACAATGAGCAGTTCTTC. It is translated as CASSLFRDSYNEQFF.

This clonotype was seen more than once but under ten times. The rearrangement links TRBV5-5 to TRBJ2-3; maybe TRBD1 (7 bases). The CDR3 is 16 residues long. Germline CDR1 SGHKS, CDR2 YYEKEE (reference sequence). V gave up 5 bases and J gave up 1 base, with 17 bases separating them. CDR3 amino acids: CASRGSGQGGTDTQYF. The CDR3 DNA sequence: TGTGCCAGCAGGGGAAGCGGGCAGGGGGGCACAGATACGCAGTATTTT.

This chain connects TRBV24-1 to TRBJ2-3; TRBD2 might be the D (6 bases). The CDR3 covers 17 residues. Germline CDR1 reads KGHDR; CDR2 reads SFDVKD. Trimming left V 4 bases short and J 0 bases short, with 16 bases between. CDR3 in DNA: TGTGCCACCAGTGACCCTTTAGCGGTCCCTAGCACAGATACGCAGTATTTT. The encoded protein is CATSDPLAVPSTDTQYF.

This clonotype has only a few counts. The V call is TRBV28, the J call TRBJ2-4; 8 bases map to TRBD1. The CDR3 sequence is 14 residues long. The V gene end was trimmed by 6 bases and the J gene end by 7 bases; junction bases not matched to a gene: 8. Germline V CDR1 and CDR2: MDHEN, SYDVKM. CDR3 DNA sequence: TGTGCCAGCAGCCCCACAGGGGGGCCGAACATTCAGTACTTC. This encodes CASSPTGGPNIQYF.

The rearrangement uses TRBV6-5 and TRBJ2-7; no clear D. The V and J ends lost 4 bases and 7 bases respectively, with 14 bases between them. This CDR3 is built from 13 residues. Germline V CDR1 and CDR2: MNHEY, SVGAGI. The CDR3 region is CASSWTAMGEQYV. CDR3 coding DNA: TGTGCCAGCAGTTGGACGGCGATGGGTGAGCAGTACGTC.

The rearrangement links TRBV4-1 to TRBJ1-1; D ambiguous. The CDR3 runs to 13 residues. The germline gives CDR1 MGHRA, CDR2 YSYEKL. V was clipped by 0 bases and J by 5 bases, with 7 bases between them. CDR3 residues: CASSQDIRTEAFF. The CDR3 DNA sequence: TGCGCCAGCAGCCAAGATATTAGAACTGAAGCTTTCTTT.

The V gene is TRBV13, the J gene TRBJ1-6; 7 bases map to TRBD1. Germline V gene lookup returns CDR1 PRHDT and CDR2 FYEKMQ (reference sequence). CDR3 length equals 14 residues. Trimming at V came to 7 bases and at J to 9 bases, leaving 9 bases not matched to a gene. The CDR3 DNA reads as TGTGCCAGCAACGAACAGGGGAGTGGTTCACCCCTCCACTTT. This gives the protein CASNEQGSGSPLHF.

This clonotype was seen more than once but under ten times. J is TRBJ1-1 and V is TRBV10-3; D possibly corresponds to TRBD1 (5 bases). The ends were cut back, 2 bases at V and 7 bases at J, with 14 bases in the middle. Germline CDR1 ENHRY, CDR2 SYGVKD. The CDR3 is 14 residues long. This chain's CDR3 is CAISERVRRGEAFF. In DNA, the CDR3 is TGTGCCATCAGTGAGCGAGTGAGGAGGGGTGAAGCTTTCTTT.

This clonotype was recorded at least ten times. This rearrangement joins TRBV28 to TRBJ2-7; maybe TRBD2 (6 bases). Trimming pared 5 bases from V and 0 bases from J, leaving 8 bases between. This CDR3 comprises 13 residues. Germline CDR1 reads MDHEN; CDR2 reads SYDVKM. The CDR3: CASSPEGSYEQYF. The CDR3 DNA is TGTGCCAGCAGTCCGGAGGGCTCCTACGAGCAGTACTTC.

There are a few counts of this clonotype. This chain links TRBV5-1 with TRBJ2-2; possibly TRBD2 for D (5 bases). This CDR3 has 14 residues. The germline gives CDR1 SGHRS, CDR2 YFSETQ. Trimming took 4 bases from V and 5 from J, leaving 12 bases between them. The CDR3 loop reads CASSRLRGTGELFF. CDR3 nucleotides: TGCGCCAGCAGCCGGCTCCGGGGTACCGGGGAGCTGTTTTTT.

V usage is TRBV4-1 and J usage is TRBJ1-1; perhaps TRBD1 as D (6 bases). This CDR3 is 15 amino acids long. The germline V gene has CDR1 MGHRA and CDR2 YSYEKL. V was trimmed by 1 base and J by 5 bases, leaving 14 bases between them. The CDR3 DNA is TGCGCCAGCAGCCAAGGGTACAGGGTGGGAACTGAAGCTTTCTTT. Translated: CASSQGYRVGTEAFF.